This TCR beta chain was recovered during a study of identical twins. V was trimmed by 6 bases and J by 7 bases, leaving 12 bases between them. Germline V gene lookup returns CDR1 MNHNY and CDR2 SVGAGI (reference sequence). The CDR3 runs to 12 residues. TCRdb itself ran the 5' RACE reads through MiXCR, one entry per CDR3 protein. The data contain a few hundred thousand distinct CDR3 sequences, around 9.7% of them singletons. Study-level points and caveats: Twin-shared out-of-frame alpha sequences were enriched for low generation probability. The models gave estimates that fell short of the out-of-frame TCR alpha sharing seen in monozygotic twins. Sequences that were beta out-of-frame showed weaker excess twin sharing.

There are many counts of this clonotype. Its target is not known. The sample comprised naive T cells sorted from blood. The V and J genes are TRBV6-6 and TRBJ1-1; the D gene is possibly TRBD1 (5 bases). This clonotype was sampled from a woman in her forties or fifties in good health. This chain's CDR3 is CASRDPQGEAFF. The CDR3 nucleotides are TGTGCCAGCAGGGACCCTCAGGGTGAAGCTTTCTTT.